The 27 T cell receptor beta chains below all came from one sample that was sequenced in a study of CD8+ T cells in alopecia areata. Sequencing templates came from extracted RNA that was reverse transcribed into cDNA. Libraries were prepared by immunoSEQ multiplex PCR; TCRdb keeps only in-frame clonotypes and omits some of them. The repertoire has fewer than 200,000 clones, roughly 58% of them found once; the top ten carry 16%. Specified treatment: oral pan-JAK inhibitor, 5-10 mg twice daily. The specimen was CD4+ T cells sorted from blood, collected at week 56, from a patient treated with tofacitinib. All receptors derive from a human donor with alopecia areata.

The V call is TRBV30, the J call TRBJ2-1; 11 bases are shared with TRBD1. Germline loops: CDR1 GTSNPN, CDR2 SVGIG (reference sequence). Trimming removed 3 bases from V and 7 bases from J; junction bases left unmatched: 5. The CDR3 has 14 residues. The CDR3 loop reads CAWRRTGGRNEQFF. The CDR3 region has the DNA TGTGCCTGGAGGAGGACAGGGGGCAGGAATGAGCAGTTCTTC.

The chain employs TRBV2 and TRBJ1-1; maybe TRBD1 (6 bases). Germline loops: CDR1 SNHLY, CDR2 FYNNEI. The CDR3 is 13 residues long. The V and J ends lost 8 bases and 3 bases respectively, with 13 bases between them. The CDR3 DNA reads as TGTGCCAGCTCACCGGGACAATACACTGAAGCTTTCTTT. Translating gives CASSPGQYTEAFF.

Only a few counts were recorded for this clone. The gene calls are TRBV7-2 and TRBJ2-7; 7 bases agree with TRBD1. Germline V gene data show CDR1 as SGHTA and CDR2 as FQGNSA. The CDR3 is 15 amino acids. V shed 5 bases, J shed 1 base, and the junction held 8 bases outside the gene matches. The CDR3 protein is CASSRPDRLSYEQYF. The CDR3 DNA reads TGTGCCAGCAGCCGGCCGGACAGGTTGTCCTACGAGCAGTACTTC.

This chain connects TRBV5-1 to TRBJ1-2; 7 bases map to TRBD1. The CDR3 consists of 13 residues. From germline, CDR1 is SGHRS and CDR2 YFSETQ. J lost 3 bases, V lost 4 bases, and 3 bases had no gene match. The CDR3 nucleotides are TGCGCCAGCAGCGCCACAGGGGACTATGGCTACACCTTC. Its translation is CASSATGDYGYTF.

This clone has just a few counts. The chain has TRBV29-1 and TRBJ2-6; D gene ambiguous. Trimming took off 5 bases at V and 0 bases at J, with 14 bases between the two ends. Germline lookup yields CDR1 SQVTM and CDR2 ANQGSEA. The length of the CDR3 is 16 residues. The CDR3, as DNA: TGCAGCGTTTTACATCGGCCCTCCTCTGGGGCCAACGTCCTGACTTTC. Encoded protein: CSVLHRPSSGANVLTF. Full variable domain (outside the CDR3, taken from reference TRBV29-1 and TRBJ2-6): SAVISQKPSRDICQRGTSLTIQCQVDSQVTMMFWYRQQPGQSLTLIATANQGSEATYESGFVIDKFPISRPNLTFSTLTVSNMSPEDSSIYLCSVLHRPSSGANVLTFGAGSRLTVL.

The chain uses TRBV7-2 and TRBJ1-1, with D uncertain. V was clipped by 3 bases and J by 3 bases, with 8 bases between them. Germline lookup yields CDR1 SGHTA and CDR2 FQGNSA. This CDR3 is built from 13 residues. The DNA for the CDR3 is TGTGCCAGCAGCTTGACCGTGGACACTGAAGCTTTCTTT. It yields the protein CASSLTVDTEAFF.

The V and J genes are TRBV6-5 and TRBJ1-6, with D maybe TRBD1 (6 bases). This CDR3 has 15 amino acids. V was trimmed by 7 bases and J by 10 bases, leaving 20 bases between them. Germline CDR1 and CDR2: MNHEY and SVGAGI. The DNA of the CDR3 is TGTGCCAGCACCCTAAGCTACTGGACAGCCTCACCCCTCCACTTT. Residues: CASTLSYWTASPLHF.

V and J are TRBV7-2 and TRBJ2-7; D ambiguous. Trimming stripped 2 bases from V and 2 bases from J, with 10 bases between. From germline, CDR1 is SGHTA and CDR2 FQGNSA. This CDR3 comprises 14 residues. This chain's CDR3 is CASSLLLGAYEQYF. In DNA form, the CDR3 reads TGTGCCAGCAGCTTATTGCTGGGCGCCTACGAGCAGTACTTC.

The rearrangement joins TRBV29-1 to TRBJ1-2, with TRBD1 matching over 9 bases. The V segment lost 6 bases and the J segment 4 bases; nucleotides outside the gene matches: 9. CDR1 and CDR2 (germline): SQVTM, ANQGSEA. This CDR3 is 14 amino acids long. CDR3 sequence reads: CSVDDRGNLYGYTF. The CDR3 DNA reads as TGCAGCGTAGACGACAGGGGGAATCTCTATGGCTACACCTTC.

This rearrangement joins TRBV11-1 to TRBJ1-1; TRBD1 matches 7 bases. Germline CDR1 and CDR2: SGHAT and FQDESV (reference sequence). This CDR3 is 15 amino acids long. Germline trimming cut 2 bases from V and 5 bases from J; bases unmatched to any gene: 8. The CDR3 loop is CASSLQSARGTEAFF. In nucleotides, the CDR3 is TGTGCCAGCAGCTTACAGTCGGCCAGGGGGACTGAAGCTTTCTTT.

V and J are TRBV7-2 and TRBJ2-1; D is uncertain. Germline V CDR1 and CDR2: SGHTA, FQGNSA. V gave up 1 base and J gave up 10 bases, with 8 bases separating them. The CDR3 is made up of 12 amino acids. Written as DNA, the CDR3 is TGTGCCAGCAGCTTAGTCTTAGGGGAGCAGTTCTTC. Encoded protein: CASSLVLGEQFF.

The chain links TRBV7-2 to TRBJ2-5, with 7 positions matching TRBD1. The CDR3 covers 15 residues. Germline trimming cut 4 bases from V and 1 base from J; bases unmatched to any gene: 6. CDR1 is SGHTA, CDR2 FQGNSA, per germline. For the CDR3, the DNA is TGTGCCAGCAGCTACCGGACAGGACTCCAAGAGACCCAGTACTTC. Amino acid sequence: CASSYRTGLQETQYF.

In its sample, this clone was seen a few times. The V call is TRBV29-1, the J call TRBJ2-7; D is unclear. The germline V gene has CDR1 SQVTM and CDR2 ANQGSEA. The V gene lost 6 bases and the J gene lost 4 bases, with 31 bases spanning the gap. CDR3 length equals 18 residues. The CDR3 DNA follows: TGCAGCGTGTTAGGTGCTGCGGCGAACCGGATTCCCCCGTACGAGCAGTACTTC. Translating gives CSVLGAAANRIPPYEQYF.

The chain joins TRBV30 to TRBJ1-5; a weak D match, TRBD1 (5 bases). The CDR3 loop spans 16 amino acids. Trimming took 3 bases from V and 1 from J, leaving 16 bases between them. Germline lookup yields CDR1 GTSNPN and CDR2 SVGIG (reference sequence). The CDR3 DNA reads TGTGCCTGGAGCCCCCTACGCGGGGGGAGCAATCAGCCCCAGCATTTT. Translation gives CAWSPLRGGSNQPQHF. The variable domain in full, completed from reference TRBV30 and TRBJ1-5, reads SQTIHQWPATLVQPVGSPLSLECTVEGTSNPNLYWYRQAAGRGLQLLFYSVGIGQISSEVPQNLSASRPQDRQFILSSKKLLLSDSGFYLCAWSPLRGGSNQPQHFGDGTRLSIL.

This sequence joins TRBV5-1 and TRBJ2-7; D is ambiguous. Looked up from germline, CDR1 is SGHRS and CDR2 is YFSETQ. The CDR3 sequence is 14 residues long. Trimming took 0 bases from V and 2 from J, leaving 9 bases between them. The CDR3 loop reads CASSLVDQPYEQYF. Written as DNA, the CDR3 is TGCGCCAGCAGCTTGGTTGACCAGCCCTACGAGCAGTACTTC.

The chain combines TRBV30 with TRBJ2-7, with D perhaps matching TRBD2 (6 bases). V dropped 5 bases and J dropped 5 bases, with 10 bases sitting between them. Per the germline V gene, CDR1 is GTSNPN and CDR2 is SVGIG (reference sequence). The CDR3 is 11 amino acids. This chain's CDR3 is CAWSRGNEQYF. In DNA, the CDR3 is TGTGCCTGGTCGCGGGGTAACGAGCAGTACTTC.

This sequence joins TRBV9 and TRBJ1-4, with TRBD1 as a possible D gene (6 bases). The V gene lost 4 bases and the J gene lost 7 bases, with 11 bases spanning the gap. Looked up from germline, CDR1 is SGDLS and CDR2 is YYNGEE. This CDR3 is built from 13 residues. The CDR3, as DNA: TGTGCCAGCAGCCTACAGGACAGTGAAAAACTGTTTTTT. Translating it yields CASSLQDSEKLFF.

V gene TRBV27 combines with J gene TRBJ2-7; a possible D gene is TRBD1 (6 bases). The germline gives CDR1 MNHEY, CDR2 SMNVEV (reference sequence). V lost 5 bases to trimming and J lost 2 bases, with 10 bases between them. CDR3 length equals 13 residues. The CDR3 sequence: CASSPQGPYEQYF. CDR3 coding DNA: TGTGCCAGCAGTCCACAGGGACCCTACGAGCAGTACTTC.

This rearrangement joins TRBV6-5 to TRBJ2-3, with a tentative D call TRBD2 (6 bases). The ends were cut back, 6 bases at V and 8 bases at J, with 15 bases in the middle. CDR3 length: 13 amino acids. In germline, CDR1 is MNHEY, CDR2 SVGAGI. CDR3 in amino acids: CASRQTSFGTQYF. CDR3 nucleotide sequence: TGTGCCAGCAGACAGACTAGTTTCGGTACGCAGTATTTT.

The chain couples TRBV2 to TRBJ2-7; no clear D gene. From germline, CDR1 is SNHLY and CDR2 FYNNEI. The ends were cut back, 7 bases at V and 3 bases at J, with 16 bases in the middle. This CDR3 contains 14 residues. As DNA, the CDR3 is TGTGCCAGCACCTATGACCGACATAACTACGAGCAGTACTTC. Protein product: CASTYDRHNYEQYF.

Concerning this clone itself: Other DNA sequences in the same sample also yield this CDR3. The chain links TRBV29-1 to TRBJ1-1, with TRBD1 identical over 7 bases. CDR1 and CDR2 from the germline V gene are SQVTM and ANQGSEA. The V and J ends lost 6 bases and 4 bases, in that order; junction bases with no gene match: 5. CDR3 length equals 12 residues. The CDR3 nucleotides are TGCAGCGTCCAACACAGGGGCACTGAAGCTTTCTTT. It is translated as CSVQHRGTEAFF.

The rearrangement links TRBV29-1 to TRBJ1-1; no clear D. CDR3 length: 14 amino acids. The germline V gene encodes CDR1 SQVTM and CDR2 ANQGSEA. Trimming removed 6 bases at V and 1 base at J, with 15 bases between. CDR3 sequence reads: CSVRVAPQNTEAFF. In DNA form, the CDR3 reads TGCAGCGTCAGAGTCGCCCCGCAGAACACTGAAGCTTTCTTT.

The chain combines TRBV29-1 with TRBJ2-5; D is ambiguous. The CDR3 runs to 14 residues. The germline V and J ends were trimmed by 3 bases and 2 bases, with 13 bases remaining between them. CDR1 is SQVTM and CDR2 is ANQGSEA in the germline V gene. The CDR3 coding sequence is TGCAGCGTTGATGATTGGTCCAGGCAAGAGACCCAGTACTTC. This translates into CSVDDWSRQETQYF.

In its sample, this clone was seen a few times. This chain uses TRBV29-1 with TRBJ2-7; D is possibly TRBD1 (7 bases). The V gene's germline CDR1 is SQVTM and CDR2 ANQGSEA. The CDR3 totals 13 residues. With 6 bases removed from V and 3 bases from J, the gap between germline ends came to 15 bases. The CDR3 nucleotides read TGCAGCGTACGGACAGGAGGGGGCTACGAGCAGTACTTC. This translates into CSVRTGGGYEQYF.

The rearrangement joins TRBV27 to TRBJ2-2; unclear D gene. V was shortened by 3 bases and J by 3 bases, with 5 bases between the two germline ends. In germline, CDR1 is MNHEY, CDR2 SMNVEV (reference sequence). The CDR3 covers 13 residues. This CDR3 is CASSLYDTGELFF. DNA of the CDR3: TGTGCCAGCAGTTTGTACGACACCGGGGAGCTGTTTTTT.

Only one count was recorded for this clone. This chain uses TRBV2 with TRBJ2-1; a weak D match, TRBD1 (5 bases). Trimming pared 6 bases from V and 0 bases from J, leaving 9 bases between. The germline V gene has CDR1 SNHLY and CDR2 FYNNEI. CDR3 length: 14 residues. The CDR3 nucleotides are TGTGCCAGCAGATTCAGGGACTCCTACAATGAGCAGTTCTTC. This codes for CASRFRDSYNEQFF.

The chain uses TRBV7-9 and TRBJ1-2; 10 bases agree with TRBD1. V lost 1 base, J lost 4 bases, and 3 bases stayed unmatched. The CDR3 is made up of 15 amino acids. Germline V gene lookup returns CDR1 SEHNR and CDR2 FQNEAQ (reference sequence). CDR3 sequence reads: CASSLERTGGYGYTF. DNA of the CDR3: TGTGCCAGCAGCTTAGAGAGGACAGGGGGCTATGGCTACACCTTC.